Each of the 6 T cell receptor beta chains below was sequenced from the same sample in a study of vaccination and CD4 T cells after COVID-19. No antigen has been assigned to these receptors. The sample's treatment: approximately nine-day PBMC culture with coronavirus spike peptide pools or control peptides (ViraFEST assay). The assay that was used to sequence DNA from cultured CD4+ T cells was the Oncomine TCR Beta short-read assay. Each CDR3 protein gets one entry after TCRdb re-called the PCR reads with MiXCR. Of 12,000 or so distinct CDR3 sequences in the sample, around 20% are singletons; the top ten hold 13%. The input for sequencing was CD4+ T cells from blood, cultured in vitro, taken before SARS-CoV-2 vaccination. Receptor source: a human donor who received a COVID-19 vaccine.

This clonotype is medium-sized within its sample. The chain has TRBV7-9 and TRBJ2-3; no reliable D call. Germline-derived CDR1 and CDR2 are SEHNR and FQNEAQ (reference sequence). This CDR3 is 14 amino acids long. V lost 5 bases, J lost 4 bases, and 13 bases lay in between. The DNA of the CDR3 is TGTGCCAGCAGCCTAGGGATCGGATCAGATACGCAGTATTTT. It specifies CASSLGIGSDTQYF.

This rearrangement joins TRBV2 to TRBJ2-7, with D possibly TRBD1 on 5 matching bases. The CDR3 sequence is 15 residues long. V dropped 6 bases and J dropped 0 bases, with 15 bases sitting between them. CDR1 and CDR2 (germline): SNHLY, FYNNEI. The CDR3 region is CASSASAQASYEQYF. As DNA, the CDR3 is TGTGCCAGCAGCGCCTCTGCACAGGCCTCCTACGAGCAGTACTTC.

The chain recombines TRBV19 with TRBJ1-6; TRBD1 aligns across 9 bases. CDR3 length: 16 residues. V lost 3 bases to trimming and J lost 7 bases; unmatched junction nucleotides: 7. Germline loops: CDR1 LNHDA, CDR2 SQIVND (reference sequence). CDR3 nucleotides: TGTGCCAGTAGTATCTCTAGGACAGGGGAAAATTCACCCCTCCACTTT. Protein product: CASSISRTGENSPLHF.

This clonotype has just a few counts. The rearrangement joins TRBV6-5 to TRBJ2-7; D gene ambiguous. Between the trimmed V and J ends, which lost 4 bases and 2 bases, there was a span of 21 bases. This CDR3 has 17 amino acids. CDR1 and CDR2 from the germline V gene are MNHEY and SVGAGI. The CDR3: CASSSTRSPRKTYEQYF. CDR3 sequence (DNA): TGTGCCAGCAGTTCCACTCGTAGCCCAAGAAAAACCTACGAGCAGTACTTC.

The chain is built from TRBV19 and TRBJ1-2; 7 bases map to TRBD1. This CDR3 spans 15 amino acids. CDR1 LNHDA and CDR2 SQIVND come from the germline V gene (reference sequence). With 7 bases clipped from V and 4 bases from J, the junction kept 12 bases outside the gene matches. CDR3 DNA: TGTGCCAGTACCCCGACCAGGGACAGCCTCTATGGCTACACCTTC. Its translation: CASTPTRDSLYGYTF.

About this clonotype: A much larger clone lies one base from this, so it may be a read error. The CDR3 does not end in the conserved phenylalanine or tryptophan, so this is likely a read error. The rearrangement uses TRBV18 and TRBJ1-2; possible D gene TRBD1, 6 bases. Germline values: CDR1 KGHSH, CDR2 LQKENI. The CDR3 is 16 amino acids. Trimming removed 3 bases from V and 5 bases from J, with 19 bases in between. CDR3 DNA sequence: TGTGCCAGCTCACCCGGACAGCCTCGAAGGGCTTATGGCTACACCCTC. Its translation: CASSPGQPRRAYGYTL.